The 12 T cell receptor beta chains below come from one sample, sequenced in a study of shared clonotypes between healthy human individuals. Only in-frame clones appear in the TCRdb table, and some are missing; sequencing was by immunoSEQ multiplex PCR. The profile shows some 2,500,000 clones, approximately 90% of them singletons. The specimen sequenced was naive CD4+ T cells from PBMCs. Regarding subset: CD45RA+ positively selected. The receptors here all came from a man aged 18 to 35 in good health. Some clones in this sample may be carry-over from other donors' samples.

In this sample, this clone turned up a few times. The chain recombines TRBV6-1 with TRBJ1-5; D is uncertain. CDR3 size: 10 residues. The V and J ends lost 8 bases and 7 bases respectively, with 6 bases between them. Germline V gives CDR1 MNHNS, CDR2 SASEGT. Here the CDR3 reads CASSGQPQHF. The CDR3 DNA reads TGTGCCAGCTCTGGACAGCCCCAGCATTTT.

This chain links TRBV5-1 with TRBJ2-5; no reliable D call. This CDR3 comprises 15 residues. V lost 3 bases to trimming and J lost 4 bases, with 16 bases between them. Looked up from germline, CDR1 is SGHRS and CDR2 is YFSETQ. Written as DNA, the CDR3 is TGCGCCAGCAGCTCGGATCTCCCACCGCGAGAGACCCAGTACTTC. Protein product: CASSSDLPPRETQYF.

J is TRBJ1-1 and V is TRBV2, with D unresolved. V was clipped by 4 bases and J by 1 base, with 10 bases between them. The CDR3 is made up of 14 amino acids. The germline CDR1 and CDR2 sequences are SNHLY and FYNNEI. The CDR3 here is CASSGLSGNTEAFF. In DNA, the CDR3 is TGTGCCAGCAGTGGTCTAAGCGGGAACACTGAAGCTTTCTTT. The variable domain in full, completed from reference TRBV2 and TRBJ1-1, reads EPEVTQTPSHQVTQMGQEVILRCVPISNHLYFYWYRQILGQKVEFLVSFYNNEISEKSEIFDDQFSVERPDGSNFTLKIRSTKLEDSAMYFCASSGLSGNTEAFFGQGTRLTVV.

The chain couples TRBV19 to TRBJ2-7; D is unclear. Germline CDR1 and CDR2: LNHDA and SQIVND (reference sequence). CDR3 length: 14 residues. The V gene lost 3 bases and the J gene lost 1 base, with 10 bases spanning the gap. The CDR3 is CASSIAAASYEQYF. DNA for the CDR3: TGTGCCAGTAGTATCGCGGCAGCATCCTACGAGCAGTACTTC.

The chain is built from TRBV5-1 and TRBJ2-3, with TRBD1 matching 7 bases. With V trimmed by 0 bases and J by 6 bases, 7 bases remained unmatched. This CDR3 is 15 amino acids long. Germline V gene lookup returns CDR1 SGHRS and CDR2 YFSETQ. DNA of the CDR3: TGCGCCAGCAGCTTGGCAGGGAACAGGGGCGATACGCAGTATTTT. This sequence encodes CASSLAGNRGDTQYF.

The rearrangement uses TRBV27 and TRBJ1-2, with 7 bases lining up with TRBD1. The germline V gene has CDR1 MNHEY and CDR2 SMNVEV (reference sequence). The V gene end was trimmed by 2 bases and the J gene end by 3 bases; junction bases not matched to a gene: 6. This CDR3 has 15 amino acids. CDR3 sequence reads: CASSLRQGWDYGYTF. The CDR3 DNA follows: TGTGCCAGCAGTTTACGACAGGGTTGGGACTATGGCTACACCTTC.

This chain links TRBV30 with TRBJ2-7; 7 bases match TRBD2. The CDR3 has 12 amino acids. The trim removed 5 bases at V and 2 bases at J, leaving 3 bases unmatched. Germline V gene data show CDR1 as GTSNPN and CDR2 as SVGIG (reference sequence). CDR3 region: CAWASGTYEQYF. CDR3 in DNA: TGTGCCTGGGCTAGCGGAACCTACGAGCAGTACTTC. Combining the CDR3 with reference TRBV30 and TRBJ2-7 gives the whole variable domain SQTIHQWPATLVQPVGSPLSLECTVEGTSNPNLYWYRQAAGRGLQLLFYSVGIGQISSEVPQNLSASRPQDRQFILSSKKLLLSDSGFYLCAWASGTYEQYFGPGTRLTVT.

The chain joins TRBV6-6 to TRBJ2-1, with 11 nucleotides matching TRBD2. Per the germline V gene, CDR1 is MNHNY and CDR2 is SVGAGI (reference sequence). There are 15 residues in the CDR3. Trimming at V came to 5 bases and at J to 8 bases, leaving 8 bases not matched to a gene. The CDR3 DNA reads as TGTGCCAGCAGTCAGACTAGCGGGATAGTGGATGAGCAGTTCTTC. Translation gives CASSQTSGIVDEQFF.

V is TRBV5-8 and J is TRBJ1-1; D uncertain. The CDR3 totals 14 residues. Germline-derived CDR1 and CDR2 are SGHTS and YDEGEE. The V end lost 2 bases, the J end lost 0 bases, and 8 bases lay between the germline ends. The CDR3 sequence is CASSFVTMNTEAFF. The DNA of the CDR3 is TGTGCCAGCAGCTTTGTGACAATGAACACTGAAGCTTTCTTT.

The chain links TRBV7-2 to TRBJ2-3; tentative D call: TRBD2 (5 bases). CDR3 length: 14 amino acids. Germline-derived CDR1 and CDR2 are SGHTA and FQGNSA. The V end was cut by 3 bases, the J end by 2 bases, with 9 bases between. The chain's CDR3 is CASSFVGDTDTQYF. Written as DNA, the CDR3 is TGTGCCAGCAGCTTCGTGGGAGACACAGATACGCAGTATTTT.

The chain carries TRBV5-1 and TRBJ2-1, with 7 bases aligning to TRBD2. Germline V CDR1 and CDR2: SGHRS, YFSETQ. V gave up 3 bases and J gave up 3 bases; unmatched junction bases: 6. This CDR3 is 15 amino acids long. The CDR3 is CASSYVSGGYNEQFF. In DNA, the CDR3 is TGCGCCAGCAGCTACGTATCGGGAGGCTACAATGAGCAGTTCTTC.

The chain is built from TRBV28 and TRBJ1-2; D is perhaps TRBD1 (5 bases). This CDR3 has 14 residues. Trimming took off 1 base at V and 8 bases at J, with 14 bases between the two ends. Germline values: CDR1 MDHEN, CDR2 SYDVKM. The CDR3 region has the DNA TGTGCCAGCAGTTTATCCGCGGGGCTTTTAGGCTACACCTTC. Translation gives CASSLSAGLLGYTF.